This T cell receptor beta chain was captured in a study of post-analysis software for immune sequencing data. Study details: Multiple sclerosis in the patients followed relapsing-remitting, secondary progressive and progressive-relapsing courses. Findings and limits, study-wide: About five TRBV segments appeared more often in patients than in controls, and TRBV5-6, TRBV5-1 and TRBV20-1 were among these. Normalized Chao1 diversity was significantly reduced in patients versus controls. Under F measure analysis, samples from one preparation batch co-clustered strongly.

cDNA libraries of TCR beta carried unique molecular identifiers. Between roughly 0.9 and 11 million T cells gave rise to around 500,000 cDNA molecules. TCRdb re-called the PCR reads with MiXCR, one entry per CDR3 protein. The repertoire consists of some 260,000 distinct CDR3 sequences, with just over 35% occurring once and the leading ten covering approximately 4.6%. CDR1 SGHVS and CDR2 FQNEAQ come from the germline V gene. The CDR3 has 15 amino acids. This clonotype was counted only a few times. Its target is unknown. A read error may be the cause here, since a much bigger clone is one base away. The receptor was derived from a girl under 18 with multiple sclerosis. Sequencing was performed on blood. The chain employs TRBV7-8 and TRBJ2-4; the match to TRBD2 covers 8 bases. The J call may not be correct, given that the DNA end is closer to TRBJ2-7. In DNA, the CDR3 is TGTGCCAGCAGCTTAGCACTAGCGGCGTTCTACGAGCAGTACTTC. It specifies CASSLALAAFYEQYF.